The sequence of this T cell receptor (beta chain) was determined in a study of memory CD4+ T cells and cytomegalovirus serostatus. Across the whole study: Donors were healthy Belgian adults, fewer than ten CMV seropositive and 20 to 25 seronegative.

Produced via immunoSEQ multiplex PCR; TCRdb's table is partial and in-frame only. The table records about 100,000 clones, about 80% of them present only once. Trimming shortened V by 3 bases and J by 5 bases, and 7 bases separated the two germline ends. The CDR3 sequence is 13 residues long. Germline V gene sequence: CDR1 MDHEN, CDR2 SYDVKM. Single viable CD3+CD4+CD8-CD45RO+ cells were sorted as the memory CD4+ T cells. The TCR sequence derives from an adult in good health and CMV-seropositive. V usage is TRBV28 and J usage is TRBJ2-2, with D uncertain. Specimen: memory CD4+ T cells from blood. For the CDR3, the DNA is TGTGCCAGCAGTTTCTCGGTAACCGGGGAGCTGTTTTTT. Its translation is CASSFSVTGELFF.